This T cell receptor beta chain is drawn from a study of blood T cells in healthy people across ages. In germline, CDR1 is LGHDT, CDR2 YNNKEL (reference sequence). Trimming removed 3 bases at V and 8 bases at J, with 16 bases between. This CDR3 has 14 residues. Using a J-beta primer mix together with a sample-barcoded 5' primer, a second PCR was run for about 6 to 12 cycles. With 12 random nucleotides, a template-switch adaptor tagged each individual cDNA molecule. MiXCR, run by TCRdb on the 5' RACE reads, gives a single entry per CDR3 protein. Of 800,000 to 950,000 distinct CDR3 sequences listed, 25% to 30% are singletons. On this clonotype itself: Its matching antigen is unknown.

The study, taken as a whole, reports: Possibly, changes in expanded clonotypes were confounded because donor CMV status was unknown.

These data were likewise used in another study, on T cells of mothers and their children.

The V call is TRBV3-1, the J call TRBJ1-1; TRBD1 is a possible D gene (5 bases). Material: blood. The sequence was collected from a woman in her 40s in good health. The CDR3: CASSHFPGGKEAFF. DNA for the CDR3: TGTGCCAGCAGCCATTTTCCGGGGGGGAAAGAAGCTTTCTTT.